This T cell receptor (beta chain) was observed in a study of Ad26.COV2.S vaccination and SARS-CoV-2 variants. J gave up 1 base and V 3 bases, and 7 bases lay outside the gene matches. The CDR3 covers 15 residues. Germline V CDR1 and CDR2: SGHDT, YYEEEE. Some clones are missing from TCRdb's copy, which holds only in-frame ones; the method was immunoSEQ multiplex PCR. The table includes about 100,000 clones, roughly 75% detected once. A word on this clone: The target antigen is unknown.

Findings and limits, study-wide: Vaccine and placebo recipients had comparable breadth of non-spike TCRs. Greater spike-specific TCR breadth was seen in vaccine recipients than in placebo recipients. Possible underestimation of total T cell responses by the TCR breadth and depth analyses was noted.

This sequence was found in a human donor who had recovered from COVID-19. Sequencing was performed on peripheral blood, taken after recovery from COVID-19. The genes are TRBV5-6 and TRBJ2-7, with TRBD1 matching over 7 bases. The CDR3 DNA is TGTGCCAGCAGCTCACAGGGGAAGCTTTCCTACGAGCAGTACTTC. It codes for CASSSQGKLSYEQYF. The variable domain in full, with the rest retrieved from reference TRBV5-6 and TRBJ2-7, is DAGVTQSPTHLIKTRGQQVTLRCSPKSGHDTVSWYQQALGQGPQFIFQYYEEEERQRGNFPDRFSGHQFPNYSSELNVNALLLGDSALYLCASSSQGKLSYEQYFGPGTRLTVT.